The source of this TCR beta chain is a study of T cells in Graves' hyperthyroidism and ophthalmopathy (dated by TCRdb to between 2017 and 2020). Looking at the study overall: Peripheral blood was collected at initial diagnosis, before any treatment. To identify distinguishing TCR V-J signatures, a discovery cohort of 90 to 100 patients was used, comprising roughly 45 with Graves' ophthalmopathy and around 57 with stable Graves' hyperthyroidism. Whether ophthalmopathy could be predicted prospectively was tested in an independent validation cohort made up of under 20 hyperthyroidism patients plus 17 patients who later progressed to ophthalmopathy. The roughly 91 discovery patients were randomly divided into training and test sets at a 7:3 ratio. The study also compared thyroid tissue and blood T-cell repertoires from several Graves' hyperthyroidism patients. Once sampling was done, hyperthyroidism patients were given methimazole at a starting dose of 30 mg daily, whereas ophthalmopathy patients were given high-dose intravenous methylprednisolone. According to the paper, TCR Vbeta CDR3 sequencing was carried out on some 130 peripheral blood samples, which came from fewer than 50 ophthalmopathy, fewer than 80 hyperthyroidism and roughly 17 progressor patients.

Trimming accounts for 3 bases at V and 2 bases at J, while the number of junction bases matched to no gene is 1. Inclusive of the bounding cysteine and phenylalanine, the CDR3 is 13 residues long. The sequence is cut down to CDR3 DNA, 39 bases in frame from base 1. Looking up the germline V gene (reference sequence) yields CDR1 PRHDT and CDR2 FYEKMQ. On the study overall, not on this receptor specifically: Sample size was not statistically predetermined, and blinding of investigators to group allocation was not performed. A model built on a 13 V-J signature distinguished ophthalmopathy from stable hyperthyroidism, reaching about 88% sensitivity and about 81% specificity in cross-validation and 80%/75% in testing. Most expanded thyroid clonotypes (frequency above 0.001) were also detected in blood, suggesting blood repertoires may reflect thyroid immune responses. In validation, the model predicted progression to ophthalmopathy a median of roughly 6.2 months before onset, with roughly 71% sensitivity and more than 72% specificity.

Ophthalmopathy patients had moderately to severely active disease, Clinical Activity Score of at least 3, NOSPECS grade of at least 4, and duration under 3 months. Patients with uncontrolled infections, other autoimmune diseases, pregnancy or lactation were excluded. Diagnoses relied on clinical symptoms, serum thyroxine and TRAb, thyroid ultrasound and orbital computed tomography. Ficoll-Paque density gradient centrifugation was used to isolate PBMCs from approximately 10 ml of fresh peripheral blood. Trizol reagent was used to extract total RNA, and RNA quality was then checked on an Agilent 2100 Bioanalyzer. The TCR beta CDR3 regions were amplified from RNA transcripts. For the first round of RT-PCR on the TCR CDR3, the HTBI primer set was used together with the Qiagen OneStep RT-PCR kit. The libraries were constructed in a second round of multiplex PCR and then size-selected and purified. Libraries were sequenced paired-end with 100 bp reads on an Illumina HiSeq2000. For the original study's pipeline: SOAPnuke was used to process the raw data, throwing out any read that contained adapters or uncalled bases, had a mean Phred below 15, or lacked an exact constant-primer or identifier match. High-quality paired reads were merged using COPE v1.2.5, and each unique nucleotide sequence was defined as a clonotype. Clonotypes were aligned to IMGT TRBV, TRBD and TRBJ reference segments using MiTCR v1.1. Only V-J combinations with frequency above 0.0001, covering 99.2% of repertoires, were analysed. A TCS score was defined as the ratio between F50 (clonal expansion) and ExV (chaos), using BLOSUM62-based TCRdist between CDR3 peptides within each V-J. Welch's t-statistics and random forest reduced roughly 540 V-J features to 13, which were used in a naive Bayes classifier (R e1071). The Morisita-Horn index was used to measure how similar the thyroid and blood repertoires were. TCRdb trimmed the raw reads at Q25, called clones with MiXCR and kept productive beta chains. Each entry is one CDR3 protein sequence, shown with its most common DNA and genes. The V and J calls were not made by the authors but by TCRdb's processing. In all, the sample holds around 60,000 distinct CDR3 sequences, and just under 50% of those were seen once. Clones ranked in the top ten supply around 12% of the sample.

This clonotype was counted at least ten times. Its antigen has not been determined. This may be a read error, as it is one base from a much larger clone. This chain is built from TRBV13 and TRBJ2-7, and TRBD1 matches 7 of the central bases. The material sequenced was blood. This sequence was found in a woman aged 25-40 years with Graves' ophthalmopathy. Here is the DNA: TGTGCCAGCAGCTTCGGGACAGCCTACGAGCAGTACTTC. It translates as CASSFGTAYEQYF. Extended through the reference TRBV13 and TRBJ2-7 proteins, this CDR3 yields the full variable domain: AAGVIQSPRHLIKEKRETATLKCYPIPRHDTVYWYQQGPGQDPQFLISFYEKMQSDKGSIPDRFSAQQFSDYHSELNMSSLELGDSALYFCASSFGTAYEQYFGPGTRLTVT.